The 15 T cell receptor beta chains below all came from one sample that was sequenced in a study of identical twins. TCRdb redid the calling of the 5' RACE reads with MiXCR, one entry per CDR3 protein. The data show roughly 750,000 distinct CDR3 sequences, around 21% seen once. The sample was also linked to a second study, of T cells expressing NK-cell markers.

The sample taken for sequencing was PBMCs. The receptors were gathered from a young woman in good health.

This clonotype was seen many times. The CDR3 DNA follows: TGCAGTGCTAGAGGGACGGGACAGGGGGATGGCTACACCTTC. Protein sequence: CSARGTGQGDGYTF. This sequence joins TRBV20-1 and TRBJ1-2; TRBD1 aligns across 11 bases. Germline values: CDR1 DFQATT, CDR2 SNEGSKA (reference sequence). The CDR3 runs 14 residues. V was clipped by 1 base and J by 6 bases; unmatched bases: 4.

This clonotype was observed a few times. The chain combines TRBV7-2 with TRBJ2-1, with D perhaps being TRBD1 or TRBD2 (6 bases each). Germline V CDR1 and CDR2: SGHTA, FQGNSA. Between the trimmed V and J ends, which lost 5 bases and 9 bases, there was a span of 17 bases. The CDR3 is 14 residues long. The CDR3: CASSPQGGQGEQFF. The CDR3 region has the DNA TGTGCCAGCAGCCCACAGGGAGGTCAGGGTGAGCAGTTCTTC. Together with reference TRBV7-2 and TRBJ2-1, the CDR3 gives the full variable domain: GAGVSQSPSNKVTEKGKDVELRCDPISGHTALYWYRQSLGQGLEFLIYFQGNSAPDKSGLPSDRFSAERTGGSVSTLTIQRTQQEDSAVYLCASSPQGGQGEQFFGPGTRLTVL.

The sample holds a few counts of this clonotype. The CDR3 DNA sequence: TGTGCCAGCAGCTTAAGGAAGTCTAGCGGGAGATATGAGCAGTTCTTC. Its protein product is CASSLRKSSGRYEQFF. The chain uses TRBV7-2 and TRBJ2-1, with 10 nucleotides matching TRBD2. The CDR3 loop spans 16 amino acids. Germline values: CDR1 SGHTA, CDR2 FQGNSA. Trimming took 2 bases from V and 8 from J; bases not matched to a gene: 9.

Only a few counts were recorded for this clonotype. J is TRBJ2-1 and V is TRBV20-1; D ambiguous. The CDR3 has 15 residues. V was trimmed by 1 base and J by 4 bases, leaving 14 bases between them. Germline V lookup: CDR1 DFQATT, CDR2 SNEGSKA (reference sequence). CDR3 bases: TGCAGTGCTAGAGCTGGGTCTGGACGATACAATGAGCAGTTCTTC. Translated, it gives CSARAGSGRYNEQFF.

This sequence joins TRBV12-3 or TRBV12-4 and TRBJ2-7; D may be TRBD2 (5 bases). The CDR3 is 14 residues long. V was shortened by 5 bases and J by 3 bases, with 14 bases between the two germline ends. In nucleotides, the CDR3 is TGTGCCAGCAGTGACCCGGGATACCGCTACGAGCAGTACTTC. The encoded protein is CASSDPGYRYEQYF.

This clonotype was seen ten or more times. The rearrangement joins TRBV6-5 to TRBJ1-1; D ambiguous. This CDR3 spans 16 amino acids. Germline CDR1 reads MNHEY; CDR2 reads SVGAGI. V was clipped by 0 bases and J by 4 bases, with 15 bases between them. This CDR3 reads CASSYSRQSAGTEAFF. CDR3 DNA: TGTGCCAGCAGTTACTCTAGACAATCAGCTGGCACTGAAGCTTTCTTT.

The J gene is TRBJ2-5, the V gene TRBV6-5, with 10 bases aligning to TRBD2. Germline CDR1 reads MNHEY; CDR2 reads SVGAGI. The CDR3 is made up of 14 amino acids. The ends lost 2 bases at V and 5 bases at J; junction bases unmatched: 2. CDR3: CASSYLSGRETQYF. The DNA for the CDR3 is TGTGCCAGCAGTTACCTTAGCGGGAGGGAGACCCAGTACTTC.

This clonotype was counted ten times or more. One junction end does not reproduce the germline sequence, and a read error may be involved. The genes are TRBV7-9 and TRBJ2-1; D may be TRBD2 (6 bases). CDR3 length equals 13 residues. Germline-derived CDR1 and CDR2 are SEHNR and FQNEAQ (reference sequence). CDR3 sequence (DNA): TGCGCCAGCAGCTTCGGGACTTACAATGAGCAGTTCTTC. Translating it yields CASSFGTYNEQFF. Looking up the rest from reference TRBV7-9 and TRBJ2-1 gives the full variable domain: DTGVSQNPRHKITKRGQNVTFRCDPISEHNRLYWYRQTLGQGPEFLTYFQNEAQLEKSRLLSDRFSAERPKGSFSTLEIQRTEQGDSAMYLCASSFGTYNEQFFGPGTRLTVL.

This clonotype has just a few counts. The CDR3: CASSLAGVRYEQYF. For the CDR3, the DNA is TGTGCCAGCAGCCTTGCCGGGGTCCGCTACGAGCAGTACTTC. V and J are TRBV12-3 or TRBV12-4 and TRBJ2-7, with TRBD2 as a possible D gene (5 bases). The CDR3 extends over 14 amino acids. The V end lost 6 bases, the J end lost 3 bases, and 15 bases lay between the germline ends.

The rearrangement joins TRBV9 to TRBJ1-6; TRBD1 is a possible D gene (6 bases). V gave up 0 bases and J gave up 8 bases, with 12 bases separating them. CDR1 and CDR2 (germline): SGDLS, YYNGEE. This CDR3 is built from 15 residues. This chain's CDR3 is CASSVGDRRDSPLHF. The DNA of the CDR3 is TGTGCCAGCAGCGTAGGTGACAGGAGGGATTCACCCCTCCACTTT.

The rearrangement links TRBV13 to TRBJ2-7, with TRBD2 identical over 7 bases. Looked up from germline, CDR1 is PRHDT and CDR2 is FYEKMQ (reference sequence). Trimming at V came to 4 bases and at J to 6 bases, leaving 6 bases not matched to a gene. The CDR3 extends over 13 amino acids. CDR3 residues: CASSSGEGSEQYF. The CDR3 nucleotides are TGTGCCAGCAGCTCGGGGGAGGGATCCGAGCAGTACTTC.

There are a few counts of this clonotype. The chain links TRBV20-1 to TRBJ1-3; D remains unclear. The germline V and J ends were trimmed by 3 bases and 4 bases, with 13 bases remaining between them. CDR1 DFQATT and CDR2 SNEGSKA come from the germline V gene (reference sequence). This CDR3 region has 14 residues. The CDR3 is CSARSGFAGNTIYF. In DNA, the CDR3 is TGCAGTGCTAGGTCTGGGTTTGCAGGAAACACCATATATTTT.

This chain uses TRBV10-2 with TRBJ2-5; D call uncertain. This CDR3 has 14 residues. V lost 6 bases and J lost 0, with 11 bases in between. CDR1 and CDR2 (germline): WSHSY, SAAADI. DNA for the CDR3: TGCGCCAGCAGCCCGAATGGGCACCAAGAGACCCAGTACTTC. Translating it yields CASSPNGHQETQYF.

This clonotype appeared a few times. CDR3 sequence: CASSSDRGRMNTEAFF. The CDR3 DNA reads TGTGCCAGCAGTTCGGACAGGGGGCGCATGAACACTGAAGCTTTCTTT. This chain uses TRBV6-5 with TRBJ1-1; 11 bases are a match to TRBD1. V lost 4 bases, J lost 0 bases, and 4 bases stayed unmatched. The CDR3 has 16 residues. Germline CDR1 reads MNHEY; CDR2 reads SVGAGI.

V usage is TRBV12-3 or TRBV12-4 and J usage is TRBJ2-7, with D tentatively TRBD1 or TRBD2 (5 bases each). Trimming took off 3 bases at V and 5 bases at J, with 17 bases between the two ends. The length of the CDR3 is 15 residues. The CDR3 here is CASSFMRGSHDEQYF. In DNA, the CDR3 is TGTGCCAGCAGTTTTATGAGGGGCAGTCACGACGAGCAGTACTTC.